The T cell receptor (beta chain) under discussion was sequenced for a study of identical twins. Study-level findings and limits: There was more out-of-frame TCR alpha sharing in monozygotic twins than models estimated.

V was shortened by 3 bases and J by 4 bases, with 18 bases between the two germline ends. Germline-derived CDR1 and CDR2 are MGHRA and YSYEKL. There are 16 residues in the CDR3. This clonotype was counted between two and nine times. Its specificity is not known. A universal primer site arose from template switching, and cDNA bore unique molecular identifiers. Via MiXCR, TCRdb re-called the 5' RACE reads, giving one row per CDR3 protein. The sample contains 300,000 to 350,000 distinct CDR3 sequences, roughly 12% of which appear only once. A further study also used this sample, focusing on yellow fever vaccine responses in identical twins. From that report: Reportedly, twins showed a vaccine T cell response that looked partly convergent and partly personalized.

The sample was CD8+ T cells sorted from blood. This rearrangement joins TRBV4-1 to TRBJ1-1; no reliable D call. The sequence derives from a woman aged 18-29 years in good health. Here the CDR3 reads CASSHPRGRESTEAFF. The CDR3 bases are TGCGCCAGCAGCCACCCTCGAGGAAGAGAGAGCACTGAAGCTTTCTTT.